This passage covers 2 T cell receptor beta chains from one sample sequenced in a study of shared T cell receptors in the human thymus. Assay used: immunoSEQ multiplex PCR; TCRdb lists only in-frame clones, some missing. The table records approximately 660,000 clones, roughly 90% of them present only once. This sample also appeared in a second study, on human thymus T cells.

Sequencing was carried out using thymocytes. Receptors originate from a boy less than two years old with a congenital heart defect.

The CDR3 region is CASSLEAGLGDYEQYF. CDR3 sequence (DNA): TGTGCCAGCAGCTTGGAGGCGGGACTAGGAGACTACGAGCAGTACTTC. The rearrangement links TRBV5-5 to TRBJ2-7; 8 positions match TRBD2. Germline values: CDR1 SGHKS, CDR2 YYEKEE (reference sequence). V shed 0 bases and J 3 bases; nucleotides not matched to a gene: 8. The CDR3 is made up of 16 amino acids.

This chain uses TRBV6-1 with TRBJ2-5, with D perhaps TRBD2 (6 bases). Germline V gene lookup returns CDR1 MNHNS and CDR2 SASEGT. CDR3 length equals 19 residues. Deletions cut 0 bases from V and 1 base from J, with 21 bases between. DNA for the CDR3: TGTGCCAGCAGTGAAGCGCCTACCGGGAGAAAGAAGATCCAAGAGACCCAGTACTTC. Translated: CASSEAPTGRKKIQETQYF.